These 16 T cell receptor beta chains were sequenced from one sample in a study of blood T cell repertoires in COVID-19 (dated by TCRdb to 2020 to 2022). The receptor library was made with the immunoSEQ multiplex PCR assay. The table was pulled from immuneACCESS by TCRdb, which kept in-frame rearrangements only. Such tables lose some clones; where checked, under half of the loss comes from unresolved V genes, and the rest has no known cause. This sample holds approximately 100,000 clones; roughly 80% were observed only once. 20% to 25% of the sample is in the top ten clones. The specimen sequenced was peripheral blood. All receptors derive from a man between 65 and 80 years old with active or convalescent COVID-19.

The V call is TRBV5-6, the J call TRBJ2-7, with D perhaps TRBD1 (5 bases). V lost 2 bases to trimming and J lost 3 bases, with 9 bases between them. CDR3 size: 13 residues. The germline gives CDR1 SGHDT, CDR2 YYEEEE. CDR3 nucleotides: TGTGCCAGCAGCTTAGGGGCAGGCTACGAGCAGTACTTC. Translated, it gives CASSLGAGYEQYF. Drawing the rest from reference TRBV5-6 and TRBJ2-7, the complete variable domain is DAGVTQSPTHLIKTRGQQVTLRCSPKSGHDTVSWYQQALGQGPQFIFQYYEEEERQRGNFPDRFSGHQFPNYSSELNVNALLLGDSALYLCASSLGAGYEQYFGPGTRLTVT.

This clone came up once. This sequence joins TRBV5-4 and TRBJ2-2, with 10 bases fitting TRBD2. V shed 3 bases, J shed 3 bases, and the junction held 5 bases outside the gene matches. The CDR3 contains 16 residues. The germline gives CDR1 SGHNT, CDR2 YYREEE (reference sequence). In DNA form, the CDR3 reads TGTGCCAGCAGCTCGTTAGCGGGGGGCGACACCGGGGAGCTGTTTTTT. Its translation: CASSSLAGGDTGELFF.

This clone was recorded only once. The genes are TRBV27 and TRBJ1-3, with 7 bases aligning to TRBD1. V trimming: 8 bases; J trimming: 0 bases; junction bases outside the gene matches: 7. This CDR3 has 15 amino acids. CDR1 MNHEY and CDR2 SMNVEV come from the germline V gene (reference sequence). CDR3 in amino acids: CASRPGQSSGNTIYF. CDR3 bases: TGTGCCAGCCGACCGGGACAGAGCTCTGGAAACACCATATATTTT.

The V gene is TRBV5-5, the J gene TRBJ2-7, with D perhaps matching TRBD2 (5 bases). V lost 2 bases, J lost 2 bases, and 14 bases lay in between. CDR1 is SGHKS and CDR2 is YYEKEE in the germline V gene (reference sequence). CDR3 length: 15 residues. The CDR3 bases are TGTGCCAGCAGCTTCGCGGGCGGAGCAGCCTACGAGCAGTACTTC. It is translated as CASSFAGGAAYEQYF.

The chain links TRBV5-4 to TRBJ1-4, with D possibly TRBD1 on 5 matching bases. Germline lookup yields CDR1 SGHNT and CDR2 YYREEE (reference sequence). The CDR3 loop spans 12 amino acids. Trimming left V 4 bases short and J 4 bases short, with 5 bases between. CDR3 sequence: CASSRGNEKLFF. CDR3 coding DNA: TGTGCCAGCAGCAGGGGTAATGAAAAACTGTTTTTT. Variable domain in full (rest from reference TRBV5-4 and TRBJ1-4): ETGVTQSPTHLIKTRGQQVTLRCSSQSGHNTVSWYQQALGQGPQFIFQYYREEENGRGNFPPRFSGLQFPNYSSELNVNALELDDSALYLCASSRGNEKLFFGSGTQLSVL.

V is TRBV9 and J is TRBJ1-2, with 7 bases lining up with TRBD1. V lost 0 bases to trimming and J lost 4 bases; unmatched junction nucleotides: 3. CDR3 length equals 14 residues. Germline assignment: CDR1 SGDLS and CDR2 YYNGEE. CDR3 protein: CASSVGQGGYGYTF. The CDR3 region has the DNA TGTGCCAGCAGCGTAGGTCAGGGGGGCTATGGCTACACCTTC.

The rearrangement uses TRBV6-5 and TRBJ2-7; possibly TRBD1 for D (6 bases). Deletions cut 4 bases from V and 4 bases from J, with 8 bases between. CDR3 length equals 12 residues. Germline CDR1 MNHEY, CDR2 SVGAGI. The CDR3 sequence: CASSSDSYEQYF. The CDR3 nucleotides read TGTGCCAGCAGTTCGGACAGTTACGAGCAGTACTTC.

CDR3 in DNA: TGTGCCATCAGTACCCCGGGACAGGGATATTACGAGCAGTACTTC. Its translation is CAISTPGQGYYEQYF. The chain recombines TRBV10-3 with TRBJ2-7; the match to TRBD1 covers 9 bases. The CDR3 is 15 residues long. The germline CDR1 and CDR2 sequences are ENHRY and SYGVKD. The V segment lost 5 bases and the J segment 4 bases; nucleotides outside the gene matches: 9.

The rearrangement links TRBV15 to TRBJ1-3; no definite D call. V gave up 0 bases and J gave up 4 bases, with 7 bases separating them. The germline V gene has CDR1 LNHNV and CDR2 YYDKDF (reference sequence). The CDR3 contains 14 residues. CDR3 loop: CATSRERYGNTIYF. The CDR3 DNA sequence: TGTGCCACCAGCAGAGAGCGGTACGGAAACACCATATATTTT.

This clone turned up a few times. This chain joins TRBV3-1 (or the pseudogene TRBV3-2) and TRBJ1-3; D is unclear. V was trimmed by 4 bases and J by 1 base, leaving 8 bases between them. This CDR3 has 14 amino acids. Germline V gives CDR1 LGHDT, CDR2 YNNKEL (reference sequence). CDR3 nucleotide sequence: TGTGCCAGCAGCCTTGGAGGGTCTGGAAACACCATATATTTT. Protein: CASSLGGSGNTIYF.

V usage is TRBV28 and J usage is TRBJ1-5, with D perhaps TRBD1 (6 bases). CDR1 and CDR2 from the germline V gene are MDHEN and SYDVKM. Trimming took off 7 bases at V and 6 bases at J, with 16 bases between the two ends. The CDR3 covers 14 residues. The CDR3 nucleotides are TGTGCCAGCAAAGATACGGGGGGCCTTCAGCCCCAGCATTTT. Protein product: CASKDTGGLQPQHF.

In this sample, this clone turned up a few times. This chain connects TRBV28 to TRBJ1-2, with D possibly matching TRBD1 (6 bases). CDR1 is MDHEN, CDR2 SYDVKM, per germline. Trimming took 8 bases from V and 1 from J, leaving 20 bases between them. The CDR3 is made up of 16 amino acids. The CDR3 region is CASSGGAQGLNYGYTF. DNA of the CDR3: TGTGCCAGCTCTGGGGGGGCGCAGGGGCTTAACTATGGCTACACCTTC.

This chain links TRBV6-5 with TRBJ1-1, with D hard to call. The germline V gene encodes CDR1 MNHEY and CDR2 SVGAGI. V was cut by 8 bases and J by 1 base, with 14 bases left in between. The CDR3 is 14 amino acids. The CDR3 DNA reads as TGTGCCAGCGCTTATGGGCAGAGGAACACTGAAGCTTTCTTT. This sequence encodes CASAYGQRNTEAFF.

The chain joins TRBV30 to TRBJ1-3; no reliable D call. Germline V gives CDR1 GTSNPN, CDR2 SVGIG (reference sequence). Trimming removed 2 bases at V and 2 bases at J, with 13 bases between. CDR3 size: 15 residues. In nucleotides, the CDR3 is TGTGCCTGGAGTACCTCGGGGAGGGCTGGAAACACCATATATTTT. Translated, it gives CAWSTSGRAGNTIYF. Looking up the rest from reference TRBV30 and TRBJ1-3 gives the full variable domain: SQTIHQWPATLVQPVGSPLSLECTVEGTSNPNLYWYRQAAGRGLQLLFYSVGIGQISSEVPQNLSASRPQDRQFILSSKKLLLSDSGFYLCAWSTSGRAGNTIYFGEGSWLTVV.

The genes are TRBV10-3 and TRBJ2-5; TRBD2 matches at 7 bases. The length of the CDR3 is 16 residues. After removal of 4 bases from V and 3 bases from J, the junction contained 11 bases not matched to a gene. The germline gives CDR1 ENHRY, CDR2 SYGVKD. Written as DNA, the CDR3 is TGTGCCATCAGTGGGGAGGGGACGACCACGAAAGAGACCCAGTACTTC. Translation: CAISGEGTTTKETQYF.

The rearrangement joins TRBV7-3 to TRBJ2-1, with 14 bases fitting TRBD2. The J segment lost 6 bases and the V segment lost 4 bases, leaving 5 bases of the junction unmatched. The germline gives CDR1 SGHTA, CDR2 FQGTGA. This CDR3 is built from 16 residues. The DNA of the CDR3 is TGTGCCAGCAGCTCGGGACTAGCGGGAGTACGCAATGAGCAGTTCTTC. This gives the protein CASSSGLAGVRNEQFF.